This TCR beta chain was documented in a study of early T cells in non-severe SARS-CoV-2 infection. Germline assignment: CDR1 SGHTA and CDR2 FQGNSA. This CDR3 comprises 13 residues. Trimming took 5 bases from V and 2 from J, leaving 10 bases between them. TCRdb used MiXCR to reprocess the 5' RACE reads, holding one entry per CDR3 protein. The data hold about 58,000 distinct CDR3 sequences, with approximately 7.7% observed a single time. This chain joins TRBV7-2 and TRBJ2-7; a possible D gene is TRBD1 (5 bases). Sequencing input: whole blood. The receptor's source is an adult who was a healthcare worker with PCR-confirmed SARS-CoV-2 infection or an uninfected control (not recorded which). CDR3 nucleotide sequence: TGTGCCAGCAGCCGCAGGGCCACCTACGAGCAGTACTTC. It encodes CASSRRATYEQYF. Variable domain in full (rest from reference TRBV7-2 and TRBJ2-7): GAGVSQSPSNKVTEKGKDVELRCDPISGHTALYWYRQSLGQGLEFLIYFQGNSAPDKSGLPSDRFSAERTGGSVSTLTIQRTQQEDSAVYLCASSRRATYEQYFGPGTRLTVT.